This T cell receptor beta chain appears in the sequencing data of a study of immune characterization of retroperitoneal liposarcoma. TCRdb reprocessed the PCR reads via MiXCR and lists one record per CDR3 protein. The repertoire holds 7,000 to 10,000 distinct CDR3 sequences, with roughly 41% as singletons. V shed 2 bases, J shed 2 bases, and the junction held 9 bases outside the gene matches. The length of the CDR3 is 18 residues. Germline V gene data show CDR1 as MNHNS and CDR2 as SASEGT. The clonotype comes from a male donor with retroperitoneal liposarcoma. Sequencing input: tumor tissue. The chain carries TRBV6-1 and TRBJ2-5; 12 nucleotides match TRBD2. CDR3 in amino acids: CASSETAPGLAGQETQYF. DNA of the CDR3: TGTGCCAGCAGTGAAACCGCCCCCGGACTAGCGGGACAAGAGACCCAGTACTTC.